A selection of T cell receptor beta chains follows, all from one sample in a study of cytomegalovirus exposure and HLA in healthy donors. Method: immunoSEQ multiplex PCR; TCRdb's copy keeps in-frame clones and lacks some. The data contain about 90,000 clones, about 73% of them singletons. The specimen was PBMCs. The receptors originated from a woman between 40 and 50 years old in good health and CMV-seropositive. Both conserved end residues are trimmed from each CDR3. Each record gives: J gene, CDR3 length, V gene, CDR3 protein.

j_gene: TRBJ2-1; len: 13; v_gene: TRBV6-1; CDR3aa: ASSDGTSGRNEQF
j_gene: TRBJ2-7; len: 11; v_gene: TRBV11-2; CDR3aa: ASSADRGGEQY
j_gene: TRBJ1-1; len: 11; v_gene: TRBV6-5; CDR3aa: ASSYQGNTEAF
j_gene: TRBJ2-5; len: 12; v_gene: TRBV7-2; CDR3aa: ASSQTSGQETQY
j_gene: NA; len: 14; v_gene: TRBV2; CDR3aa: ASRKLGTGYSYEQY
j_gene: TRBJ2-3; len: 12; v_gene: TRBV19; CDR3aa: ASSASVTTDTQY
j_gene: TRBJ2-6; len: 13; v_gene: TRBV11-2; CDR3aa: ASSLEGRGPEVLT
j_gene: TRBJ2-3; len: 13; v_gene: TRBV6-4; CDR3aa: ASSRLAANTDTQY
j_gene: TRBJ2-3; len: 10; v_gene: TRBV7-9; CDR3aa: ASRNEGDTQY
j_gene: TRBJ1-2; len: 9; v_gene: TRBV20-1; CDR3aa: SAAGVRSYT
j_gene: TRBJ2-5; len: 10; v_gene: TRBV30; CDR3aa: ACATGGETQY
j_gene: TRBJ2-5; len: 11; v_gene: TRBV7-3; CDR3aa: ASSLGRAETQY
j_gene: TRBJ2-1; len: 16; v_gene: TRBV4-3; CDR3aa: ASSQLLPGTSGITEQF
j_gene: TRBJ2-5; len: 13; v_gene: TRBV25-1; CDR3aa: ASSDGAYPQETQY
j_gene: TRBJ2-7; len: 13; v_gene: TRBV6-1; CDR3aa: ASSASAGVNYEQY
j_gene: TRBJ2-6; len: 15; v_gene: TRBV6-4; CDR3aa: ASSALAGGSGANVLT
j_gene: TRBJ2-7; len: 14; v_gene: TRBV7-8; CDR3aa: ASSLVGQVLTYEQY
j_gene: TRBJ2-1; len: 15; v_gene: TRBV11-3; CDR3aa: ASSSRQAGGGYNEQF
j_gene: TRBJ2-7; len: 13; v_gene: TRBV2; CDR3aa: ASSEARQGPYEQY
j_gene: TRBJ2-3; len: 17; v_gene: TRBV28; CDR3aa: ASREDRTGASGSTDTQY
j_gene: TRBJ2-3; len: 14; v_gene: TRBV28; CDR3aa: ASSFPLAGSTDTQY
j_gene: TRBJ1-1; len: 12; v_gene: TRBV11-2; CDR3aa: ASSLVGRNTEAF
j_gene: TRBJ1-2; len: 14; v_gene: TRBV4-3; CDR3aa: ASSQENAGRYYGYT
j_gene: TRBJ2-7; len: 13; v_gene: TRBV2; CDR3aa: ASSGGILATYEQY
j_gene: TRBJ2-1; len: 14; v_gene: TRBV28; CDR3aa: ASSFRLADLYNEQF
j_gene: TRBJ1-4; len: 14; v_gene: TRBV29-1; CDR3aa: SVEGISGETNEKLF
j_gene: TRBJ2-1; len: 12; v_gene: TRBV7-8; CDR3aa: ASSLMAGTNEQF
j_gene: TRBJ1-4; len: 16; v_gene: TRBV19; CDR3aa: ASRGRQVGGPANEKLF
j_gene: TRBJ1-2; len: 11; v_gene: TRBV5-8; CDR3aa: ASSVGTVYGYT
j_gene: TRBJ2-5; len: 14; v_gene: TRBV14; CDR3aa: ASSQLAGGLQETQY
j_gene: TRBJ1-5; len: 12; v_gene: TRBV28; CDR3aa: ASRRDTSNQPQH
j_gene: TRBJ1-3; len: 16; v_gene: TRBV5-6; CDR3aa: ASSSGELRLSSGNTIY
j_gene: TRBJ1-5; len: 15; v_gene: TRBV14; CDR3aa: ASSQGRDRDKNQPQH
j_gene: TRBJ2-1; len: 10; v_gene: TRBV14; CDR3aa: ASSHGGTTQF
j_gene: TRBJ2-1; len: 12; v_gene: TRBV2; CDR3aa: ASSERQGYNEQF
j_gene: TRBJ1-5; len: 13; v_gene: TRBV6-4; CDR3aa: ASSEQEGSNQPQH
j_gene: TRBJ1-2; len: 11; v_gene: TRBV7-6; CDR3aa: ASSLRQGDGYT
j_gene: TRBJ2-3; len: 15; v_gene: TRBV9; CDR3aa: ASSVEVTGDYTDTQY
j_gene: TRBJ1-5; len: 13; v_gene: TRBV6-5; CDR3aa: ASSWTGGFNQPQH
j_gene: TRBJ2-1; len: 17; v_gene: TRBV5-6; CDR3aa: ASRSGGLAGGPVYNEQF
j_gene: TRBJ2-2; len: 14; v_gene: TRBV5-8; CDR3aa: ASSLQPGQNTGELF
j_gene: TRBJ1-2; len: 11; v_gene: TRBV2; CDR3aa: ASRNTGNYGYP
j_gene: TRBJ2-7; len: 14; v_gene: TRBV15; CDR3aa: ATSSGTGAGIYEQY
j_gene: TRBJ2-4; len: 15; v_gene: TRBV7-9; CDR3aa: ASTRTGVAGAKNIQY
j_gene: TRBJ1-5; len: 10; v_gene: TRBV5-6; CDR3aa: ASSLVNQPQH
j_gene: TRBJ2-1; len: 12; v_gene: TRBV7-8; CDR3aa: ASQGGSSYNEQF
j_gene: TRBJ1-5; len: 13; v_gene: TRBV4-3; CDR3aa: ASSQEDSLNQPQH
j_gene: TRBJ2-7; len: 12; v_gene: TRBV6-5; CDR3aa: ASSYELNSYEQY
j_gene: TRBJ2-7; len: 11; v_gene: TRBV30; CDR3aa: AWSQGFTYEQY